This entry lists 9 T cell receptor beta chains sequenced from one sample in a study of radiation and T cells in renal cell carcinoma. Here immunoSEQ multiplex PCR was the method, and the copy in TCRdb shows in-frame clones only, minus some. This sample has roughly 100,000 clones, with 65% to 90% found just once. The time point here: baseline pretreatment blood. The treatment was: 15 Gy SBRT to primary tumor, nephrectomy 4 weeks later. The specimen was blood, collected from a patient whose treatment included radiotherapy and nephrectomy. The receptors shown here come from a man aged 50 to 60 with renal cell carcinoma.

This chain joins TRBV21-1 and TRBJ1-2; the D call in the table, TRBD1, was not verified against the DNA. TRBV21-1 is recorded as a pseudogene. The CDR3 length is 14 residues. The CDR3 spells CASEGTGADYGYTF. In DNA form, the CDR3 reads TGTGCCAGCGAGGGGACAGGTGCTGACTATGGCTACACCTTC.

The gene calls are TRBV19 and TRBJ2-6; D unresolved. The CDR3 runs 13 residues. From germline, CDR1 is LNHDA and CDR2 SQIVND (reference sequence). For the CDR3, the DNA is TGTGGTACTGCGGTATCTGGGGCCAACGTCCTGACTTTC. This translates into CGTAVSGANVLTF.

This clone was observed a handful of times. This chain joins TRBV2 and TRBJ2-7, with D hard to call. Looked up from germline, CDR1 is SNHLY and CDR2 is FYNNEI. The CDR3 spans 12 residues. V gave up 1 base and J gave up 3 bases, with 4 bases separating them. CDR3 amino acids: CASSEVYYEQYF. The DNA of the CDR3 is TGTGCCAGCAGTGAAGTGTACTACGAGCAGTACTTC.

The rearrangement uses TRBV2 and TRBJ2-7; 7 bases are a match to TRBD1. Per germline, CDR1 SNHLY and CDR2 FYNNEI. The CDR3 covers 12 residues. The V segment lost 10 bases and the J segment 2 bases; nucleotides outside the gene matches: 5. The CDR3 DNA follows: TGTGCCACGGGACAGAACACCTACGAGCAGTACTTC. It specifies CATGQNTYEQYF.

V is TRBV30 and J is TRBJ2-7, with D possibly TRBD2 on 6 matching bases. The CDR3 sequence is 15 residues long. The ends were cut back, 7 bases at V and 0 bases at J, with 19 bases in the middle. Germline V gives CDR1 GTSNPN, CDR2 SVGIG (reference sequence). The CDR3 bases are TGTGCCTCGATGAATTCGGCGGGGATCTCCTACGAGCAGTACTTC. Translation: CASMNSAGISYEQYF.

The chain uses TRBV30 and TRBJ2-6, with no clear D. The germline V gene encodes CDR1 GTSNPN and CDR2 SVGIG (reference sequence). Trimming cost V 4 bases and J 0 bases, with 4 bases left between them. The CDR3 covers 13 residues. The CDR3, as DNA: TGTGCCTGGAAGGCCTCTGGGGCCAACGTCCTGACTTTC. Translating gives CAWKASGANVLTF.

The J gene is TRBJ2-6, the V gene TRBV6-9; unclear D gene. The CDR3 sequence is 15 residues long. Germline CDR1 MNHGY, CDR2 SVAAGI. The V gene lost 7 bases and the J gene lost 0 bases, with 10 bases spanning the gap. The CDR3 DNA reads as TGTGCCAGCACTTTCGAGGACTCTGGGGCCAACGTCCTGACTTTC. This translates into CASTFEDSGANVLTF.

The chain combines TRBV6-1 with TRBJ2-3; D is ambiguous. There are 15 residues in the CDR3. V lost 2 bases and J 1 base, leaving 10 bases between the germline ends. Germline values: CDR1 MNHNS, CDR2 SASEGT. The DNA of the CDR3 is TGTGCCAGCAGTGAAATTAGGGTGGGCACAGATACGCAGTATTTT. Its protein product is CASSEIRVGTDTQYF.

The chain employs TRBV13 and TRBJ2-5, with D perhaps TRBD2 (5 bases). V lost 0 bases, J lost 5 bases, and 10 bases lay in between. The CDR3 loop spans 14 amino acids. CDR1 is PRHDT and CDR2 is FYEKMQ in the germline V gene (reference sequence). The CDR3 spells CASSLGGAWETQYF. Here the CDR3 DNA reads TGTGCCAGCAGCTTAGGGGGAGCATGGGAGACCCAGTACTTC.